This TCR beta chain is from a study of cytomegalovirus exposure and HLA in healthy donors. The PCR used 60 Vbeta and 13 Jbeta primers. Libraries were prepared by immunoSEQ multiplex PCR; TCRdb keeps only in-frame clonotypes and omits some of them. The sample holds more than 100,000 clones, approximately 71% seen once. Trimming cost V 6 bases and J 4 bases, with 14 bases left between them. Germline V lookup: CDR1 GTSNPN, CDR2 SVGIG (reference sequence). CDR3 length: 13 residues. The TCR sequence derives from a woman aged 60 to 75 in good health and CMV-seronegative. The sample consisted of PBMCs. The genes are TRBV30 and TRBJ2-3; D remains ambiguous. DNA of the CDR3: TGTGCCTGCCCCGGTTTGTCTCCAGATACGCAGTATTTT. Translated: CACPGLSPDTQYF.